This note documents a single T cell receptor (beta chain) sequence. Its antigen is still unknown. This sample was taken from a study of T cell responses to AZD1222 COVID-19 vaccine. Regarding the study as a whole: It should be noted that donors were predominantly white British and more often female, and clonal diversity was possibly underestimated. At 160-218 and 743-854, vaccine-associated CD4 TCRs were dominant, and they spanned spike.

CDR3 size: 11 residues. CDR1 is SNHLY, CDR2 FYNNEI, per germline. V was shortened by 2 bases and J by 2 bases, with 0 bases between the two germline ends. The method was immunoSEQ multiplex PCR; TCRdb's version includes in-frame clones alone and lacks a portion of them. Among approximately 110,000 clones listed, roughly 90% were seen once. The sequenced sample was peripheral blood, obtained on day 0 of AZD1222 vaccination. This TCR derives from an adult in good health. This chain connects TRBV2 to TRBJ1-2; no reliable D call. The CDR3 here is CASSENYGYTF. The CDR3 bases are TGTGCCAGCAGTGAAAACTATGGCTACACCTTC.